This record covers a single TCR beta chain. The junction does not match germline at one end; this may be a read error. TCRdb recomputed calls from the RT-PCR reads with MiXCR, one row per CDR3 protein. Here the sample spans approximately 170,000 distinct CDR3 sequences, about 24% being singletons. The data were taken from a study of patients and donors after allogeneic stem cell transplantation. The receptor comes from a human donor who was either an allogeneic HSCT recipient or a stem cell or donor lymphocyte infusion donor (not recorded which). It is not recorded whose cells these are; they may come from a transplant donor. Sequenced: blood, either unsorted or a sorted T cell fraction (not recorded which).

The DNA of the CDR3 is TGTGCTAGCAGCTTAGGGCCCGCAGGTCAAGAGACCCAGTACTTC. Its protein product is CASSLGPAGQETQYF. The V gene is TRBV7-7, the J gene TRBJ2-5; no firm D call. The CDR3 spans 15 residues. Per the germline V gene, CDR1 is SSHAT and CDR2 is FNYEAQ (reference sequence).